The next 26 T cell receptor beta chains were all read from a single sample in a study of T-cell reconstitution after alpha-beta-depleted transplantation in children. Library preparation (for TCRbeta) was performed with unique molecular identifiers. Each CDR3 protein gets one entry after TCRdb re-called the PCR reads with MiXCR. This table holds 400,000 to 450,000 distinct CDR3 sequences, approximately 42% found once. The sequenced sample was PBMCs, obtained before TCRalphabeta/CD19-depleted stem cell transplant. Source of these receptors: a girl aged 2-10 years with aplastic anemia, due to receive a stem cell transplant.

The chain recombines TRBV5-6 with TRBJ2-1, with D perhaps matching TRBD1 (5 bases). V dropped 4 bases and J dropped 8 bases, with 10 bases sitting between them. The CDR3 consists of 12 residues. Germline assignment: CDR1 SGHDT and CDR2 YYEEEE. The CDR3 sequence: CASSIGVYEQFF. The CDR3 region has the DNA TGTGCCAGCAGCATAGGGGTATATGAGCAGTTCTTC.

This clonotype was seen many times. V and J are TRBV6-6 and TRBJ1-6; possibly TRBD1 for D (6 bases). Germline V gene data show CDR1 as MNHNY and CDR2 as SVGAGI (reference sequence). Deletions cut 7 bases from V and 8 bases from J, with 9 bases between. CDR3 size: 12 residues. CDR3 DNA: TGTGCCAGCAAGGCAGGGGATTCACCCCTCCACTTT. Encoded protein: CASKAGDSPLHF.

This clonotype was counted only a few times. The rearrangement uses TRBV20-1 and TRBJ2-1, with D possibly being TRBD2 (6 bases). Between the trimmed V and J ends, which lost 3 bases and 0 bases, there was a span of 12 bases. Germline V lookup: CDR1 DFQATT, CDR2 SNEGSKA (reference sequence). This CDR3 has 15 residues. As DNA, the CDR3 is TGCAGTGCTAGCCCGGGACTGGCCTCCTACAATGAGCAGTTCTTC. This gives the protein CSASPGLASYNEQFF.

This clonotype was detected only a few times. The chain recombines TRBV28 with TRBJ1-2; TRBD1 matches 7 bases. From germline, CDR1 is MDHEN and CDR2 SYDVKM. V dropped 5 bases and J dropped 8; count of bases not matched to a gene: 8. The CDR3 sequence is 13 residues long. The CDR3 coding sequence is TGTGCCAGCAGTACACAGGGGTTGAAGGGCTACACCTTC. Its protein is CASSTQGLKGYTF.

The chain links TRBV5-1 to TRBJ2-7; D might be TRBD2 (5 bases). Germline assignment: CDR1 SGHRS and CDR2 YFSETQ. V was trimmed by 0 bases and J by 7 bases, leaving 14 bases between them. The CDR3 covers 14 residues. The CDR3, as DNA: TGCGCCAGCAGCTTGGGCAGCGGAAAAGGGGAGCAGTACTTC. It encodes CASSLGSGKGEQYF.

The chain employs TRBV20-1 and TRBJ2-3, with D possibly TRBD2 on 5 matching bases. The CDR3 is 14 amino acids. In germline, CDR1 is DFQATT, CDR2 SNEGSKA (reference sequence). The V end lost 6 bases, the J end lost 0 bases, and 13 bases lay between the germline ends. Here the CDR3 DNA reads TGCAGTGCGCCAAGCGGACCTAGCACAGATACGCAGTATTTT. This gives the protein CSAPSGPSTDTQYF.

This clonotype was seen repeatedly, ten times or more. This chain uses TRBV27 with TRBJ2-6, with 9 bases identical to TRBD1. The CDR3 consists of 18 residues. Germline V gene lookup returns CDR1 MNHEY and CDR2 SMNVEV (reference sequence). The V gene end was trimmed by 5 bases and the J gene end by 1 base; junction bases not matched to a gene: 9. The CDR3: CASSKGQGIGSGANVLTF. CDR3 sequence (DNA): TGTGCCAGCAGTAAGGGACAGGGAATAGGGTCTGGGGCCAACGTCCTGACTTTC.

This clonotype showed up just a few times. The chain employs TRBV6-2 or TRBV6-3 and TRBJ1-1, with no clear D. V dropped 5 bases and J dropped 0 bases, with 7 bases sitting between them. The CDR3 consists of 13 residues. Germline values: CDR1 MNHEY, CDR2 SVGEGT. The CDR3 sequence: CASSPQVNTEAFF. CDR3 DNA sequence: TGTGCCAGCAGTCCCCAGGTGAACACTGAAGCTTTCTTT.

This rearrangement joins TRBV20-1 to TRBJ2-1; TRBD2 matches at 16 bases. The CDR3 runs to 13 residues. Germline V gene sequence: CDR1 DFQATT, CDR2 SNEGSKA (reference sequence). CDR3 in DNA: TGCAGCGAGGGACTAGCGGGAGGGGGTGAGCAGTTCTTC. Translated, it gives CSEGLAGGGEQFF.

The gene calls are TRBV19 and TRBJ2-2, with TRBD2 matching 8 bases. CDR1 and CDR2 from the germline V gene are LNHDA and SQIVND (reference sequence). The length of the CDR3 is 15 residues. Losses at the gene ends were 8 bases for V and 9 bases for J; bases not matched to a gene: 14. The CDR3 reads CASSLSGEGPRELFF. CDR3 sequence (DNA): TGTGCCAGTTCCCTTAGCGGGGAGGGCCCCCGGGAGCTGTTTTTT. Supplemented by reference TRBV19 and TRBJ2-2, the full variable domain reads DGGITQSPKYLFRKEGQNVTLSCEQNLNHDAMYWYRQDPGQGLRLIYYSQIVNDFQKGDIAEGYSVSREKKESFPLTVTSAQKNPTAFYLCASSLSGEGPRELFFGEGSRLTVL.

The chain recombines TRBV20-1 with TRBJ2-7, with a weak D call TRBD1 (6 bases). Trimming pared 5 bases from V and 0 bases from J, leaving 14 bases between. This CDR3 is 14 amino acids long. CDR1 is DFQATT and CDR2 is SNEGSKA in the germline V gene (reference sequence). This CDR3 reads CSAFVRGDSYEQYF. The CDR3 region has the DNA TGCAGTGCTTTCGTCAGGGGTGACTCCTACGAGCAGTACTTC.

This clonotype has at least ten counts. This chain uses TRBV29-1 with TRBJ2-5, with D unclear. Trimming pared 7 bases from V and 4 bases from J, leaving 16 bases between. This CDR3 has 13 residues. Germline assignment: CDR1 SQVTM and CDR2 ANQGSEA. This CDR3 is CSALGGKGETQYF. The CDR3 bases are TGCAGCGCCCTTGGTGGGAAAGGAGAGACCCAGTACTTC. Full variable domain (outside the CDR3, taken from reference TRBV29-1 and TRBJ2-5): SAVISQKPSRDICQRGTSLTIQCQVDSQVTMMFWYRQQPGQSLTLIATANQGSEATYESGFVIDKFPISRPNLTFSTLTVSNMSPEDSSIYLCSALGGKGETQYFGPGTRLLVL.

The chain uses TRBV6-1 and TRBJ2-7; D gene ambiguous. The CDR3 spans 15 residues. The V end was cut by 6 bases, the J end by 4 bases, with 19 bases between. CDR1 and CDR2 (germline): MNHNS, SASEGT. The CDR3 sequence is CASRTYPKVEYEQYF. The CDR3, as DNA: TGTGCCAGCAGAACATACCCCAAGGTTGAATACGAGCAGTACTTC.

This clonotype was seen a few times. The chain combines TRBV9 with TRBJ2-7; 9 bases match TRBD1. This CDR3 is 16 amino acids long. Germline values: CDR1 SGDLS, CDR2 YYNGEE. Trimming removed 5 bases from V and 3 bases from J; junction bases left unmatched: 12. Here the CDR3 DNA reads TGTGCCAGCAGACTCTCGATTCCGGGACAGGGCTACGAGCAGTACTTC. This encodes CASRLSIPGQGYEQYF.

There are many counts of this clonotype. V and J are TRBV7-9 and TRBJ1-4, with D perhaps TRBD1 (6 bases). The CDR3 consists of 15 residues. Germline loops: CDR1 SEHNR, CDR2 FQNEAQ (reference sequence). V lost 1 base, J lost 5 bases, and 11 bases lay in between. The CDR3 nucleotides read TGTGCCAGCAGCTTAGAGTCAGGGGTCAATGAAAAACTGTTTTTT. Its translation: CASSLESGVNEKLFF.

This clonotype was detected only a few times. The chain has TRBV20-1 and TRBJ1-2; D not certain. The germline V gene encodes CDR1 DFQATT and CDR2 SNEGSKA (reference sequence). The CDR3 is 13 residues long. V shed 1 base and J shed 2 bases, with 8 bases lying between them. CDR3 region: CSARAMDNYGYTF. As DNA, the CDR3 is TGCAGTGCTAGAGCAATGGACAACTATGGCTACACCTTC.

The J gene is TRBJ1-5, the V gene TRBV7-3, with D tentatively TRBD1 (6 bases). The CDR3 has 19 amino acids. V dropped 1 base and J dropped 2 bases, with 21 bases sitting between them. Germline-derived CDR1 and CDR2 are SGHTA and FQGTGA. CDR3 region: CASSLNRGRGGPGNQPQHF. The CDR3 DNA reads TGTGCCAGCAGCTTAAATCGGGGTCGCGGGGGGCCGGGCAATCAGCCCCAGCATTTT.

J is TRBJ2-7 and V is TRBV6-5; possibly TRBD1 or TRBD2 for D (5 bases each). Deletions cut 2 bases from V and 3 bases from J, with 14 bases between. CDR3 size: 15 residues. CDR1 and CDR2 (germline): MNHEY, SVGAGI. In DNA form, the CDR3 reads TGTGCCAGCAGTTACGGGGGTGACACGGACTACGAGCAGTACTTC. This gives the protein CASSYGGDTDYEQYF.

The chain carries TRBV4-2 and TRBJ2-1; perhaps TRBD1 as D (7 bases). Germline CDR1 LGHNA, CDR2 YNFKEQ. V was trimmed by 1 base and J by 5 bases, leaving 12 bases between them. This CDR3 has 15 amino acids. CDR3 in amino acids: CASSQAGGTHNEQFF. CDR3 nucleotide sequence: TGTGCCAGCAGCCAAGCAGGGGGGACTCACAATGAGCAGTTCTTC.

V and J are TRBV7-8 and TRBJ2-7; weak D call: TRBD1 (5 bases). V was cut by 0 bases and J by 4 bases, with 10 bases left in between. Per the germline V gene, CDR1 is SGHVS and CDR2 is FQNEAQ. The CDR3 covers 14 residues. In nucleotides, the CDR3 is TGTGCCAGCAGCTTAGCGCCAGGGATATACGAGCAGTACTTC. Its protein is CASSLAPGIYEQYF.

This chain uses TRBV7-6 with TRBJ2-1; 7 nucleotides agree with TRBD2. The trim removed 6 bases at V and 8 bases at J, leaving 13 bases unmatched. CDR3 length: 15 residues. Germline V lookup: CDR1 SGHVS, CDR2 FNYEAQ. The CDR3 DNA reads TGTGCCAGCAGGCTCTCGGGGACTAACAACGATGAGCAGTTCTTC. Encoded protein: CASRLSGTNNDEQFF.

This clonotype has just a few counts. This sequence joins TRBV19 and TRBJ1-5; the D gene is possibly TRBD1 (6 bases). Per germline, CDR1 LNHDA and CDR2 SQIVND (reference sequence). The CDR3 has 16 amino acids. The germline V and J ends were trimmed by 4 bases and 0 bases, with 13 bases remaining between them. CDR3 bases: TGTGCCAGTAGTAAGCAGGGGTTTGATAGCAATCAGCCCCAGCATTTT. Protein: CASSKQGFDSNQPQHF.

There are many counts of this clonotype. The V call is TRBV5-1, the J call TRBJ1-1, with D perhaps matching TRBD1 (5 bases). Germline V gene lookup returns CDR1 SGHRS and CDR2 YFSETQ. The ends were cut back, 2 bases at V and 0 bases at J, with 17 bases in the middle. The CDR3 is 17 residues long. The CDR3 region has the DNA TGCGCCAGCAGCTTTCTGGGGGTCTCGAGCATGAACACTGAAGCTTTCTTT. It encodes CASSFLGVSSMNTEAFF.

The CDR3 reads CASSLGGGEQETQYF. The CDR3 DNA is TGTGCCAGCAGCTTAGGTGGGGGGGAACAAGAGACCCAGTACTTC. V gene TRBV7-2 combines with J gene TRBJ2-5, with 7 bases lining up with TRBD2. Germline V CDR1 and CDR2: SGHTA, FQGNSA. CDR3 length: 15 residues. The V gene end was trimmed by 1 base and the J gene end by 2 bases; junction bases not matched to a gene: 4.

The chain uses TRBV6-1 and TRBJ1-2; no firm D call. There are 13 residues in the CDR3. Germline V gene lookup returns CDR1 MNHNS and CDR2 SASEGT. Trimming cost V 1 base and J 8 bases, with 11 bases left between them. The CDR3 spells CASSEVAPGGYTF. The CDR3 DNA follows: TGTGCCAGCAGTGAAGTGGCCCCTGGGGGCTACACCTTC.

A few counts support this clonotype. The CDR3 DNA follows: TGTGCCAGCAGTAAGGACTTCCAAGAGACCCAGTACTTC. Amino acid sequence: CASSKDFQETQYF. The chain recombines TRBV2 with TRBJ2-5; a possible D gene is TRBD2 (5 bases). V was shortened by 5 bases and J by 1 base, with 8 bases between the two germline ends. The V gene's germline CDR1 is SNHLY and CDR2 FYNNEI. The CDR3 has 13 residues.